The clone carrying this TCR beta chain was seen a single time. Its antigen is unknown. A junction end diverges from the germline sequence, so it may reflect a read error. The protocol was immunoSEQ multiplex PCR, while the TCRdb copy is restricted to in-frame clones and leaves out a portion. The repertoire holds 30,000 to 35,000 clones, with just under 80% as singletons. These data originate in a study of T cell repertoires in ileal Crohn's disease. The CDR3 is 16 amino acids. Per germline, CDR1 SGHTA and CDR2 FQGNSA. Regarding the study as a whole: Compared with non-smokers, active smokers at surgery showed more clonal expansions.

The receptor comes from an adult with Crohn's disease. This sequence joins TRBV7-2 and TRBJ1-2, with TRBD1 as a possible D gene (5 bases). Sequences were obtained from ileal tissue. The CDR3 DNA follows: TGCGCCAGCAGCCGAGGGCCGGGGGGAGCTAACTATGGCTACACCTTC. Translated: CASSRGPGGANYGYTF.